These T cell receptor beta chains were read from a single sample in a study of chemoradiotherapy in HPV16-positive cancers. Sequencing used immunoSEQ multiplex PCR; TCRdb keeps in-frame clones, though not all of them. The data contain some 1,300 clones, roughly 79% of them singletons. The starting material was tumor tissue, obtained from a patient who underwent chemoradiotherapy. These receptors were taken from a human donor with HPV-associated anogenital cancer. Each CDR3 is given with its conserved first and last residue. D genes are given only for firm matches. Clone sizes are given selectively: once, few, many, or a class where the clone is expanded.

clone_size d_call j_call v_call cdr3_aa cdr3_nt
. . TRBJ2-7 TRBV7-9 CASSLVGSASSYEQYF TGTGCCAGCAGCTTAGTAGGCAGCGCGAGCTCCTACGAGCAGTACTTC
. TRBD1 TRBJ2-5 TRBV27 CASSSDRAKTQYF TGTGCCAGCAGTTCCGACAGGGCTAAGACCCAGTACTTC
. . TRBJ2-1 TRBV6-9 CASRTWNEQFF TGTGCCAGCAGGACGTGGAATGAGCAGTTCTTC
once . TRBJ2-7 TRBV7-2 CASSLGRSAGHSYEQYF TGTGCCAGCAGCTTAGGTCGTAGCGCGGGTCACTCCTACGAGCAGTACTTC
. . TRBJ2-5 TRBV5-6 CASSLPLAREQYF TGTGCCAGCAGCCTGCCACTAGCCCGGGAGCAGTACTTC
. . TRBJ2-1 TRBV20-1 CSAKERIEQFF TGCAGTGCTAAGGAGCGAATCGAGCAGTTCTTC
. . TRBJ1-2 TRBV4-3 CASSQEEYHGYTF TGCGCCAGCAGCCAAGAAGAATATCATGGCTACACCTTC
. . TRBJ2-1 TRBV6-5 CASSYSNAEQFF TGTGCCAGCAGTTACTCGAACGCAGAGCAGTTCTTC
. TRBD1 TRBJ1-1 TRBV29-1 CSVTGQGRAEAFF TGCAGCGTTACCGGACAGGGACGAGCTGAAGCTTTCTTT
. TRBD2 TRBJ2-5 TRBV7-3 CASSSTGTSGETQYF TGTGCCAGCAGCTCCACCGGGACTAGCGGGGAGACCCAGTACTTC
few . TRBJ1-1 TRBV5-1 CASNQGGNTEAFF TGCGCCAGCAACCAAGGAGGGAACACTGAAGCTTTCTTT
. . TRBJ1-2 TRBV6-1 CASTRVNYGYTF TGTGCCAGCACGAGGGTTAATTATGGCTACACCTTC
. TRBD1 TRBJ1-4 TRBV18 CASQTGGATNEKLFF TGTGCCAGCCAAACAGGGGGCGCGACTAATGAAAAACTGTTTTTT
once TRBD1 TRBJ1-1 TRBV9 CASSPEQGKNTEAFF TGTGCCAGCAGCCCCGAACAGGGGAAGAACACTGAAGCTTTCTTT
. TRBD2 TRBJ2-2 TRBV5-4 CASSLGLAGGTGELFF TGTGCCAGCAGCTTGGGACTAGCGGGAGGGACCGGGGAGCTGTTTTTT
few . TRBJ2-5 TRBV4-1 CASSQAGEETQYF TGCGCCAGCAGCCAAGCTGGGGAGGAGACCCAGTACTTC
. TRBD2 TRBJ2-7 TRBV5-1 CASSPAASGAYGQYF TGCGCCAGCAGCCCGGCGGCTAGCGGGGCGTATGGGCAGTACTTC
. . TRBJ1-2 TRBV20-1 CSARGEGGYTF TGCAGTGCTAGAGGGGAGGGTGGCTACACCTTC
. . TRBJ2-7 TRBV5-1 CASSPRTDLTYEQYF TGCGCCAGCAGCCCCAGGACGGACTTGACCTACGAGCAGTACTTC
. . TRBJ1-2 TRBV19 CASSTERISRDVYGYTF TGTGCCAGTAGTACCGAAAGGATAAGCAGGGACGTCTATGGCTACACCTTC
. . TRBJ2-7 TRBV5-1 CASSLEQGKPYEQYF TGCGCCAGCAGCTTGGAACAGGGAAAGCCCTACGAGCAGTACTTC
. TRBD2 TRBJ2-1 TRBV15 CATSRDLFGTSQEQFF TGTGCCACCAGCAGAGATCTTTTTGGGACTAGCCAAGAGCAGTTCTTC
once TRBD2 TRBJ2-1 TRBV9 CASSVELAGSGGQFF TGTGCCAGCAGCGTAGAACTAGCGGGATCCGGGGGGCAGTTCTTC
. . TRBJ2-1 TRBV5-4 CASSTGPHSDEQFF TGTGCCAGCAGCACGGGCCCCCACTCCGATGAGCAGTTCTTC
. TRBD1 TRBJ1-5 TRBV18 CASSPSGTGIQPQHF TGTGCCAGCTCACCTTCCGGGACAGGGATTCAGCCCCAGCATTTT
. . TRBJ2-3 TRBV6-5 CASTPGMGWDTQYF TGTGCCAGCACGCCGGGGATGGGATGGGATACGCAGTATTTT
. TRBD1 TRBJ1-1 TRBV27 CASRPGQGADTEAFF TGTGCCAGCAGACCCGGACAGGGGGCAGACACTGAAGCTTTCTTT
. . TRBJ1-5 TRBV10-3 CAISDGRNSNQPQHF TGTGCCATCAGTGACGGGAGGAATAGCAATCAGCCCCAGCATTTT
. TRBD1 TRBJ1-4 TRBV28 CASSGYRGHNEKLFF TGTGCCAGCAGTGGATACAGGGGACATAATGAAAAACTGTTTTTT
. . TRBJ1-5 TRBV2 CASSHTGTTYSNQPQHF TGTGCCAGCAGTCATACCGGGACAACCTATAGCAATCAGCCCCAGCATTTT
. . TRBJ1-1 TRBV7-8 CASSLEGRGTMNTEAFF TGTGCCAGCAGCTTAGAGGGCAGGGGTACCATGAACACTGAAGCTTTCTTT
. TRBD1 TRBJ2-1 TRBV12-5 CASGSTSGTGAYNEQFF TGTGCTAGTGGTTCAACCTCCGGGACAGGGGCCTACAATGAGCAGTTCTTC
. TRBD1 TRBJ2-3 TRBV5-6 CASSAGGPDTQYF TGTGCCAGCAGCGCAGGGGGCCCAGATACGCAGTATTTT
. TRBD1 TRBJ2-3 TRBV7-6 CASSLAVHLGDRGADTQYF TGTGCCAGCAGCTTAGCGGTGCACCTTGGGGACAGGGGGGCAGATACGCAGTATTTT
. . TRBJ1-2 TRBV2 CASSDRGYDPTNYGYTF TGTGCCAGCAGTGATAGGGGATACGACCCTACTAACTATGGCTACACCTTC
. TRBD1 TRBJ1-3 TRBV9 CASSVGATGDIGNTIYF TGTGCCAGCAGCGTAGGGGCGACAGGGGATATTGGAAACACCATATATTTT
. . TRBJ2-2 TRBV10-3 CAISGPKESGELFF TGTGCCATCAGTGGGCCCAAGGAATCCGGGGAGCTGTTTTTT
. TRBD2 TRBJ2-4 TRBV5-8 CASSPLREGHGGIQYF TGTGCCAGCAGCCCGCTTAGGGAGGGGCATGGAGGCATTCAGTACTTC
. . TRBJ1-3 TRBV9 CASSVVVDGNTIYF TGTGCCAGCAGCGTAGTAGTTGATGGAAACACCATATATTTT
. . TRBJ1-2 TRBV27 CASRAPDRYQNYGYTF TGTGCCAGCAGGGCCCCTGACAGATACCAAAACTATGGCTACACCTTC
once . TRBJ2-3 TRBV7-9 CASSPTGSGTDTQYF TGTGCCAGCAGCCCTACCGGGAGTGGTACAGATACGCAGTATTTT